Included here is one T cell receptor beta chain sequence, with context. Antigen specificity is unknown. Per-sample PBMC isolation yielded at least 6 million cells. The second PCR ran roughly 7 to 12 cycles with a sample-barcoded 5' primer and J-beta primers. Each cDNA molecule received a tag from a template-switch adaptor that had 12 random nucleotides. TCRdb re-called the 5' RACE reads with MiXCR, one entry per CDR3 protein. Among around 1.5 million distinct CDR3 sequences listed, around 39% were seen once. This entry comes from a study of blood T cells in healthy people across ages. Overall study findings and caveats: Per million T cells, TCR beta diversity dropped roughly linearly as age increased. Diversity was higher, and naive CD4+ cells more numerous, in long-lived donors than in aged donors.

Trimming pared 10 bases from V and 12 bases from J, leaving 19 bases between. This CDR3 has 12 residues. The V gene's germline CDR1 is SNHLY and CDR2 FYNNEI. The genes are TRBV2 and TRBJ2-1; no definite D call. Sequencing was performed on blood. The source of this sequence is a woman younger than 30 in good health. CDR3 protein: CATQVTSDVQFF. CDR3 DNA: TGTGCCACCCAGGTGACATCCGATGTGCAGTTCTTC. Full variable domain (remainder filled in from reference TRBV2 and TRBJ2-1): EPEVTQTPSHQVTQMGQEVILRCVPISNHLYFYWYRQILGQKVEFLVSFYNNEISEKSEIFDDQFSVERPDGSNFTLKIRSTKLEDSAMYFCATQVTSDVQFFGPGTRLTVL.